The clone carrying this TCR beta chain was recorded only once. Under the authors' procedure: Estimation of nucleated cell counts was performed using reference gene primer amplification. Assay: immunoSEQ multiplex PCR; the TCRdb copy retains only in-frame clones and omits some. That table supplies the V and J calls and clone size; D and trimming were determined from the DNA. The repertoire holds about 220,000 clones, with 65% to 90% as singletons. CDR3 size: 12 residues. V was clipped by 5 bases and J by 8 bases, with 10 bases between them. Germline V CDR1 and CDR2: SNHLY, FYNNEI. The record originates from a study of blood T cell repertoires in COVID-19. In the study overall: Donors in the United States, Italy and Spain gave samples during acute or convalescent COVID-19.

The rearrangement joins TRBV2 to TRBJ2-1; no clear D. The source is a man in his fifties with active or convalescent COVID-19. The sequenced material came from peripheral blood. In nucleotides, the CDR3 is TGTGCCAGCAGTTCCGGAGCCTATGAGCAGTTCTTC. This codes for CASSSGAYEQFF.